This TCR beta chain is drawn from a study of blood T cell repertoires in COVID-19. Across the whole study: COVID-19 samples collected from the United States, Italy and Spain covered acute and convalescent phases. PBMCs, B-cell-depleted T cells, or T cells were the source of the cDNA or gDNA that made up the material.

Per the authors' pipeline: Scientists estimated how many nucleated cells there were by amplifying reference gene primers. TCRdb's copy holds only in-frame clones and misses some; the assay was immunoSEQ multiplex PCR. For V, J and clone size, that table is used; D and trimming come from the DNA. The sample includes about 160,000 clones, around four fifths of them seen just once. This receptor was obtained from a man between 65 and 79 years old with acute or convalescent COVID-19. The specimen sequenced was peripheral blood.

The CDR3 DNA reads as TGCGCCAGCAGCTTGGGCGCCCAAGAAGCTTTCTTT. As protein: CASSLGAQEAFF. The rearrangement joins TRBV5-1 to TRBJ1-1; D remains ambiguous. Germline V gene data show CDR1 as SGHRS and CDR2 as YFSETQ. The V end was cut by 0 bases, the J end by 8 bases, with 8 bases between. This CDR3 is 12 amino acids long.